The 32 T cell receptor beta chains given below trace back to one sample, sequenced in a study of T cell responses to AZD1222 COVID-19 vaccine. Sequenced by immunoSEQ multiplex PCR; TCRdb stores in-frame clones only, minus some. This repertoire includes over 130,000 clones. The sample was peripheral blood. The source is an adult in good health.

CDR3 loop: CASSLLTGGTEAFF. The DNA of the CDR3 is TGCGCCAGCAGCCTTCTCACGGGGGGCACTGAAGCTTTCTTT. The J gene is TRBJ1-1, the V gene TRBV5-1, with D possibly being TRBD1 (5 bases). This CDR3 contains 14 residues. The ends were cut back, 4 bases at V and 4 bases at J, with 14 bases in the middle. In germline, CDR1 is SGHRS, CDR2 YFSETQ.

The chain uses TRBV21-1 and TRBJ1-1. TRBV21-1 is reported as a pseudogene. The CDR3 consists of 15 residues. The CDR3 protein is CASSNSRGRVTEAFF. CDR3 in DNA: TGTGCCAGCAGCAACTCGCGGGGGCGGGTCACTGAAGCTTTCTTT.

The CDR3 reads CASSPSGTAGPYGYTF. CDR3 nucleotide sequence: TGTGCCAGCAGCCCGAGTGGGACAGCGGGACCCTATGGCTACACCTTC. This sequence joins TRBV5-6 and TRBJ1-2; TRBD1 matches 7 bases. This CDR3 region has 16 residues. The ends lost 4 bases at V and 4 bases at J; junction bases unmatched: 13. CDR1 and CDR2 (germline): SGHDT, YYEEEE.

This CDR3 reads CASSWTSGGVYEQYF. CDR3 nucleotide sequence: TGTGCCAGCAGTTGGACTAGCGGGGGGGTCTACGAGCAGTACTTC. This sequence joins TRBV5-8 and TRBJ2-7, with 15 bases fitting TRBD2. V gave up 5 bases and J gave up 3 bases; unmatched junction bases: 3. Germline CDR1 and CDR2: SGHTS and YDEGEE. The CDR3 is 15 amino acids.

The rearrangement joins TRBV3-1 (or the pseudogene TRBV3-2) to TRBJ2-6; possible D gene TRBD2, 6 bases. Trimming stripped 4 bases from V and 0 bases from J, with 10 bases between. CDR1 is LGHDT and CDR2 is YNNKEL in the germline V gene (reference sequence). CDR3 length: 16 residues. CDR3 coding DNA: TGTGCCAGCAGCCGGGACTTAAGCTCTGGGGCCAACGTCCTGACTTTC. It specifies CASSRDLSSGANVLTF.

This chain links TRBV5-8 with TRBJ1-1; tentatively, D is TRBD1 (6 bases). Between the trimmed V and J ends, which lost 4 bases and 1 base, there was a span of 17 bases. CDR3 length equals 16 residues. The germline CDR1 and CDR2 sequences are SGHTS and YDEGEE. CDR3 in DNA: TGTGCCAGCAGCCTCAAGCCGGACAGCAGGAACACTGAAGCTTTCTTT. Translated, it gives CASSLKPDSRNTEAFF.

The V and J genes are TRBV6-5 and TRBJ1-1; 8 positions match TRBD1. Germline V gives CDR1 MNHEY, CDR2 SVGAGI. Unmatched junction bases numbered 2, after V lost 6 bases and J lost 5 bases. This CDR3 has 12 residues. The CDR3 reads CASRTGVTEAFF. CDR3 nucleotides: TGTGCCAGCAGGACAGGGGTAACTGAAGCTTTCTTT.

The chain joins TRBV19 to TRBJ2-1, with 7 bases lining up with TRBD1. V lost 5 bases to trimming and J lost 0 bases; unmatched junction nucleotides: 4. CDR3 size: 15 residues. Germline-derived CDR1 and CDR2 are LNHDA and SQIVND (reference sequence). CDR3 sequence reads: CASSLGQSSYNEQFF. The DNA of the CDR3 is TGTGCCAGTAGTCTGGGACAGTCCTCCTACAATGAGCAGTTCTTC. The whole variable domain, remainder taken from reference TRBV19 and TRBJ2-1, is DGGITQSPKYLFRKEGQNVTLSCEQNLNHDAMYWYRQDPGQGLRLIYYSQIVNDFQKGDIAEGYSVSREKKESFPLTVTSAQKNPTAFYLCASSLGQSSYNEQFFGPGTRLTVL.

The gene calls are TRBV27 and TRBJ1-4; D ambiguous. Between the trimmed V and J ends, which lost 5 bases and 5 bases, there was a span of 6 bases. CDR3 length: 12 residues. In germline, CDR1 is MNHEY, CDR2 SMNVEV (reference sequence). The CDR3 here is CASSQINEKLFF. CDR3 nucleotide sequence: TGTGCCAGCAGTCAGATAAATGAAAAACTGTTTTTT.

The chain has TRBV30 and TRBJ2-1, with TRBD2 as a possible D gene (6 bases). Germline loops: CDR1 GTSNPN, CDR2 SVGIG (reference sequence). V was trimmed by 3 bases and J by 0 bases, leaving 15 bases between them. The CDR3 extends over 16 amino acids. CDR3 region: CAWRLSSGFSYNEQFF. The CDR3 DNA sequence: TGTGCCTGGAGATTGAGTAGCGGATTCTCCTACAATGAGCAGTTCTTC.

The chain couples TRBV7-7 to TRBJ2-2; the match to TRBD2 covers 10 bases. Germline lookup yields CDR1 SSHAT and CDR2 FNYEAQ (reference sequence). This CDR3 is built from 16 residues. The ends lost 1 base at V and 3 bases at J; junction bases unmatched: 2. Here the CDR3 reads CASSLVGLADTGELFF. In nucleotides, the CDR3 is TGTGCCAGCAGCTTAGTCGGACTAGCGGACACCGGGGAGCTGTTTTTT.

V gene TRBV15 combines with J gene TRBJ1-5; 10 bases map to TRBD1. The CDR3 totals 16 residues. Germline loops: CDR1 LNHNV, CDR2 YYDKDF (reference sequence). V shed 3 bases, J shed 4 bases, and the junction held 6 bases outside the gene matches. The CDR3, as DNA: TGTGCCACCAGCAGGGACAGGGGGAAGGAAAATCAGCCCCAGCATTTT. Residues: CATSRDRGKENQPQHF.

This chain links TRBV28 with TRBJ1-2, with a tentative D call TRBD1 (5 bases). Germline values: CDR1 MDHEN, CDR2 SYDVKM. With 7 bases removed from V and 7 bases from J, the gap between germline ends came to 13 bases. The CDR3 contains 12 residues. For the CDR3, the DNA is TGTGCCAGCATCCTCCCCGGGACTGGCTACACCTTC. Protein product: CASILPGTGYTF.

The genes are TRBV12-3 or TRBV12-4 and TRBJ1-5; tentative D call: TRBD1 (5 bases). V shed 6 bases and J shed 6 bases, with 12 bases lying between them. The CDR3 has 13 residues. The CDR3 DNA reads as TGTGCCAGCAGCCGAACCCAGGGTCAGCCCCAGCATTTT. It yields the protein CASSRTQGQPQHF.

This chain connects TRBV28 to TRBJ1-3; possible D gene TRBD1, 5 bases. The CDR3 length is 16 residues. Germline V gene sequence: CDR1 MDHEN, CDR2 SYDVKM. With 3 bases removed from V and 2 bases from J, the gap between germline ends came to 14 bases. CDR3 sequence: CASSLSQWGTGNTIYF. Here the CDR3 DNA reads TGTGCCAGCAGTTTGTCTCAATGGGGGACTGGAAACACCATATATTTT. The variable domain in full, completed from reference TRBV28 and TRBJ1-3, reads DVKVTQSSRYLVKRTGEKVFLECVQDMDHENMFWYRQDPGLGLRLIYFSYDVKMKEKGDIPEGYSVSREKKERFSLILESASTNQTSMYLCASSLSQWGTGNTIYFGEGSWLTVV.

V is TRBV12-3 or TRBV12-4 and J is TRBJ1-5; D is perhaps TRBD1 (6 bases). The CDR3 runs to 13 residues. Between the trimmed V and J ends, which lost 5 bases and 7 bases, there was a span of 12 bases. This CDR3 is CASSRAGVQPQHF. CDR3 DNA: TGTGCCAGCAGTCGCGCAGGGGTCCAGCCCCAGCATTTT.

The chain recombines TRBV5-6 with TRBJ1-4; D is possibly TRBD1 (5 bases). V lost 4 bases and J lost 5, with 9 bases in between. There are 13 residues in the CDR3. Germline CDR1 and CDR2: SGHDT and YYEEEE. In DNA, the CDR3 is TGTGCCAGCAGCCCCGGGACGAATGAAAAACTGTTTTTT. Amino acid sequence: CASSPGTNEKLFF.

V gene TRBV19 combines with J gene TRBJ1-1; the D is unclear. Looked up from germline, CDR1 is LNHDA and CDR2 is SQIVND (reference sequence). Trimming stripped 8 bases from V and 0 bases from J, with 7 bases between. The CDR3 has 12 amino acids. The CDR3 region is CASRGMNTEAFF. For the CDR3, the DNA is TGTGCCAGTCGAGGGATGAACACTGAAGCTTTCTTT.

The gene calls are TRBV21-1 and TRBJ2-7; TRBD2, the table's D call, lacks a check against the DNA. TRBV21-1 is tagged as a pseudogene. The CDR3 sequence is 15 residues long. The CDR3 protein is CASSNLPGGPSVQYF. CDR3 bases: TGTGCCAGCAGCAACCTACCGGGAGGGCCGTCGGTGCAGTACTTC.

The chain has TRBV2 and TRBJ1-2; TRBD1 aligns across 7 bases. V was pared by 0 bases and J by 8 bases, with 6 bases of the junction left unmatched. Germline V CDR1 and CDR2: SNHLY, FYNNEI. CDR3 length equals 14 residues. As DNA, the CDR3 is TGTGCCAGCAGTGAAGCGCTTCAGGGGGACGGCTACACCTTC. Translating gives CASSEALQGDGYTF.

CDR3 in amino acids: CASSSPGLRPGDEQFF. The DNA of the CDR3 is TGTGCCAGCAGCTCCCCGGGACTCCGCCCCGGGGATGAGCAGTTCTTC. The chain links TRBV7-3 to TRBJ2-1; TRBD2 is a possible D gene (6 bases). CDR3 size: 16 residues. V was clipped by 4 bases and J by 8 bases, with 21 bases between them. The germline V gene encodes CDR1 SGHTA and CDR2 FQGTGA.

The rearrangement joins TRBV11-3 to TRBJ1-2, with D possibly being TRBD1 (5 bases). V shed 4 bases and J shed 6 bases, with 18 bases lying between them. Germline CDR1 SGHNT, CDR2 YENEEA. This CDR3 is built from 15 residues. The CDR3 sequence: CASSSKRQGPHGYTF. CDR3 DNA: TGTGCCAGCAGCTCGAAGAGGCAGGGCCCCCATGGCTACACCTTC.

The V gene is TRBV30, the J gene TRBJ1-4; D gene uncertain. Germline CDR1 reads GTSNPN; CDR2 reads SVGIG (reference sequence). The CDR3 has 15 residues. Trimming cost V 0 bases and J 6 bases, with 14 bases left between them. In DNA, the CDR3 is TGTGCCTGGAGTGTAGGTGAAGGCGGGGATGAAAAACTGTTTTTT. This gives the protein CAWSVGEGGDEKLFF.

The chain employs TRBV5-4 and TRBJ1-6, with TRBD1 as a possible D gene (5 bases). The germline V and J ends were trimmed by 3 bases and 5 bases, with 9 bases remaining between them. The CDR3 runs to 14 residues. Germline CDR1 SGHNT, CDR2 YYREEE (reference sequence). Here the CDR3 reads CASSSPGHNSPLHF. In DNA, the CDR3 is TGTGCCAGCAGCTCTCCGGGACATAATTCACCCCTCCACTTT.

This chain joins TRBV7-9 and TRBJ2-7; D is possibly TRBD2 (6 bases). V lost 0 bases to trimming and J lost 2 bases, with 11 bases between them. Germline V gene lookup returns CDR1 SEHNR and CDR2 FQNEAQ (reference sequence). The CDR3 loop spans 15 amino acids. The CDR3 loop reads CASSLASGRPYEQYF. CDR3 bases: TGTGCCAGCAGCTTAGCGTCAGGGAGGCCCTACGAGCAGTACTTC. Full variable domain (outside the CDR3, taken from reference TRBV7-9 and TRBJ2-7): DTGVSQNPRHKITKRGQNVTFRCDPISEHNRLYWYRQTLGQGPEFLTYFQNEAQLEKSRLLSDRFSAERPKGSFSTLEIQRTEQGDSAMYLCASSLASGRPYEQYFGPGTRLTVT.

CDR3 DNA: TGTGCCAGCAGTTACTCAACGGGGGCAGCTAATGAAAAACTGTTTTTT. It encodes CASSYSTGAANEKLFF. This sequence joins TRBV6-6 and TRBJ1-4; perhaps TRBD1 as D (6 bases). V was cut by 0 bases and J by 3 bases, with 11 bases left in between. The CDR3 totals 16 residues. Germline V gene data show CDR1 as MNHNY and CDR2 as SVGAGI (reference sequence).

V gene TRBV18 combines with J gene TRBJ1-1; D is uncertain. The CDR3 runs to 14 residues. Per the germline V gene, CDR1 is KGHSH and CDR2 is LQKENI. With 2 bases removed from V and 0 bases from J, the gap between germline ends came to 7 bases. CDR3 in DNA: TGTGCCAGCTCACCAAGGCAGCTGAACACTGAAGCTTTCTTT. This translates into CASSPRQLNTEAFF.

V is TRBV5-4 and J is TRBJ1-2, with TRBD1 identical over 10 bases. The J segment lost 6 bases and the V segment lost 0 bases, leaving 2 bases of the junction unmatched. Germline V gene lookup returns CDR1 SGHNT and CDR2 YYREEE (reference sequence). This CDR3 contains 14 residues. The DNA of the CDR3 is TGTGCCAGCAGCTTGGGGGGGACAGGGGATGGCTACACCTTC. Its translation is CASSLGGTGDGYTF. Full variable domain (remainder filled in from reference TRBV5-4 and TRBJ1-2): ETGVTQSPTHLIKTRGQQVTLRCSSQSGHNTVSWYQQALGQGPQFIFQYYREEENGRGNFPPRFSGLQFPNYSSELNVNALELDDSALYLCASSLGGTGDGYTFGSGTRLTVV.

The chain couples TRBV29-1 to TRBJ1-1; D unresolved. The CDR3 covers 10 residues. V was cut by 4 bases and J by 7 bases, with 7 bases left in between. Germline V CDR1 and CDR2: SQVTM, ANQGSEA. The CDR3 DNA reads as TGCAGCGTTGTTGGGAATGAAGCTTTCTTT. Protein sequence: CSVVGNEAFF.

This chain uses TRBV5-3 with TRBJ2-5; tentative D call: TRBD2 (5 bases). TRBV5-3 is identified as an open reading frame with a role that is uncertain. V was pared by 1 base and J by 1 base, with 17 bases between. This CDR3 is built from 17 residues. CDR3 protein: CARSLCAGLAPQETQYF. The DNA of the CDR3 is TGTGCCAGAAGCTTGTGTGCGGGTTTGGCCCCCCAAGAGACCCAGTACTTC.

This sequence joins TRBV18 and TRBJ1-1; D may be TRBD1 (5 bases). Germline values: CDR1 KGHSH, CDR2 LQKENI. The V and J ends lost 0 bases and 9 bases respectively, with 14 bases between them. This CDR3 comprises 14 residues. The CDR3 sequence is CASSPPAGGQQAFF. Written as DNA, the CDR3 is TGTGCCAGCTCACCACCTGCGGGAGGACAACAAGCTTTCTTT.

The J gene is TRBJ1-6, the V gene TRBV27; TRBD1 matches 9 bases. This CDR3 is built from 15 residues. Trimming cost V 0 bases and J 7 bases; bases outside gene matches: 1. Germline V CDR1 and CDR2: MNHEY, SMNVEV (reference sequence). CDR3 bases: TGTGCCAGCAGTTTATCAGGGACAGGGAATTCACCCCTCCACTTT. This encodes CASSLSGTGNSPLHF.